The 10 T cell receptor beta chains below were found in one sample sequenced in a study of human T cells and chemical hapten exposure. TCRdb recomputed calls from the RACE reads with MiXCR, one row per CDR3 protein. The table lists a few hundred thousand distinct CDR3 sequences, 5.5% of them singletons. Time point specified: pre-sensitization, week 0. Treatment described: therapeutic diphenylcyclopropenone sensitization with weekly scalp DPC. Sequenced material: whole blood, taken in connection with sensitization to the hapten diphenylcyclopropenone (DPC). The origin of the receptors is a woman aged 18-29 years with alopecia areata. Some clones in this sample may be carry-over from other donors' samples.

Only a few counts were recorded for this clonotype. This chain joins TRBV6-2 or TRBV6-3 and TRBJ1-1; 8 bases line up with TRBD1. The ends lost 2 bases at V and 1 base at J; junction bases unmatched: 3. This CDR3 comprises 15 residues. CDR1 is MNHEY and CDR2 is SVGEGT in the germline V gene. This CDR3 reads CASSYTGQENTEAFF. The CDR3 coding sequence is TGTGCCAGCAGTTACACGGGACAGGAGAACACTGAAGCTTTCTTT.

The genes are TRBV20-1 and TRBJ2-1; TRBD1 or TRBD2 may be the D gene (6 bases each). The ends were cut back, 2 bases at V and 0 bases at J, with 14 bases in the middle. This CDR3 is 16 amino acids long. Germline loops: CDR1 DFQATT, CDR2 SNEGSKA (reference sequence). Written as DNA, the CDR3 is TGCAGTGCTAGAACGGGGGCCGGGGGCTCCTACAATGAGCAGTTCTTC. As protein: CSARTGAGGSYNEQFF.

This clonotype was detected many times. The V call is TRBV6-5, the J call TRBJ2-1; tentatively, D is TRBD2 (7 bases). Germline V gene data show CDR1 as MNHEY and CDR2 as SVGAGI. The CDR3 is 16 residues long. V lost 6 bases and J 6 bases, leaving 21 bases between the germline ends. The chain's CDR3 is CASSPLGRGGGNEQFF. The DNA of the CDR3 is TGTGCCAGCAGCCCCCTTGGGAGGGGGGGCGGCAATGAGCAGTTCTTC.

This clonotype was picked up many times. The rearrangement joins TRBV2 to TRBJ1-4; D is perhaps TRBD1 (6 bases). This CDR3 has 14 residues. CDR1 SNHLY and CDR2 FYNNEI come from the germline V gene. Deletions cut 6 bases from V and 2 bases from J, with 10 bases between. CDR3 sequence (DNA): TGTGCCAGCAGACAGGGCGCTACTAATGAAAAACTGTTTTTT. Its protein product is CASRQGATNEKLFF.

In this sample, this clonotype turned up many times. The V gene is TRBV7-2, the J gene TRBJ2-3; D ambiguous. In germline, CDR1 is SGHTA, CDR2 FQGNSA. The CDR3 has 13 amino acids. The V gene lost 4 bases and the J gene lost 2 bases, with 7 bases spanning the gap. The CDR3 sequence is CASSSGPTDTQYF. The CDR3, as DNA: TGTGCCAGCAGCTCCGGACCCACAGATACGCAGTATTTT.

This clonotype was picked up a small number of times. The chain has TRBV2 and TRBJ2-1; TRBD1 might be the D (6 bases). The CDR3 length is 13 residues. The germline V gene encodes CDR1 SNHLY and CDR2 FYNNEI. Trimming stripped 4 bases from V and 10 bases from J, with 14 bases between. CDR3 residues: CASSGEMGAEQFF. The CDR3, as DNA: TGTGCCAGCAGTGGCGAGATGGGGGCCGAGCAGTTCTTC.

This clonotype was observed at least ten times. The chain uses TRBV12-3 or TRBV12-4 and TRBJ2-7; weak D call: TRBD1 (6 bases). V was clipped by 2 bases and J by 3 bases, with 8 bases between them. The CDR3 totals 13 residues. The DNA for the CDR3 is TGTGCCAGCAGTTTACAACAGGGCTACGAGCAGTACTTC. Protein sequence: CASSLQQGYEQYF.

The chain has TRBV3-1 and TRBJ1-2; D gene unclear. CDR1 and CDR2 (germline): LGHDT, YNNKEL (reference sequence). The V end was cut by 0 bases, the J end by 4 bases, with 9 bases between. The CDR3 spans 14 residues. The CDR3: CASSQDSSGYGYTF. In DNA, the CDR3 is TGTGCCAGCAGCCAAGATTCTTCAGGCTATGGCTACACCTTC.

This rearrangement joins TRBV6-5 to TRBJ1-3; D may be TRBD1 (6 bases). The CDR3 totals 16 residues. CDR1 and CDR2 from the germline V gene are MNHEY and SVGAGI. V was cut by 0 bases and J by 2 bases, with 11 bases left in between. CDR3 in amino acids: CASSYSGGTAGNTIYF. The CDR3 DNA reads as TGTGCCAGCAGTTACTCCGGGGGCACTGCTGGAAACACCATATATTTT.

This clonotype was seen ten or more times. The chain uses TRBV6-2 or TRBV6-3 and TRBJ2-1, with no clear D. The CDR3 contains 15 residues. Trimming took 2 bases from V and 8 from J, leaving 16 bases between them. Germline V gene lookup returns CDR1 MNHEY and CDR2 SVGEGT. CDR3 DNA sequence: TGTGCCAGCAGTTACGGGGTGATGTGGGGTGATGAGCAGTTCTTC. It yields the protein CASSYGVMWGDEQFF.